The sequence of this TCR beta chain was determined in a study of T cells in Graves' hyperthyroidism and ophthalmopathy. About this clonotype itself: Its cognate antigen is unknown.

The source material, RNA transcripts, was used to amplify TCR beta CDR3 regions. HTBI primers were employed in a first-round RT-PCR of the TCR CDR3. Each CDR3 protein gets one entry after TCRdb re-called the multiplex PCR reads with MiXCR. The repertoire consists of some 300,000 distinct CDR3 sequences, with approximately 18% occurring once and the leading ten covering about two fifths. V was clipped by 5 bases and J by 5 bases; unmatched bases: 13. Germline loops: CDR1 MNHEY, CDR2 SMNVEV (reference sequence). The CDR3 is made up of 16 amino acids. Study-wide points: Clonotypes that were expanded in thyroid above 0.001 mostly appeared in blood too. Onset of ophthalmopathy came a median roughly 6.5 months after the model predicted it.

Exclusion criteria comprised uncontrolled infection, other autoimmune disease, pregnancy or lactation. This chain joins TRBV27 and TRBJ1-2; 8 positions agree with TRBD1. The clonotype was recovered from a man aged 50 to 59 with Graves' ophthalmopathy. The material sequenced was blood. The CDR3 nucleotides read TGTGCCAGCAGTCCCCACCCTCGACAGGGGTGGTATGGCTACACCTTC. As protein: CASSPHPRQGWYGYTF.